Here is one TCR beta chain with its context. Its antigen is still unknown. These data are taken from a study of CD8 T cells in ankylosing spondylitis. TCRdb re-called the 5' RACE reads with MiXCR, one entry per CDR3 protein. The repertoire holds around 440,000 distinct CDR3 sequences, with about 15% as singletons. Study results and caveats: Disease-associated clones were reportedly significantly overrepresented in matched ankylosing spondylitis synovial fluid. Characteristic, it appeared, of ankylosing spondylitis blood was a TCR beta motif of several highly homologous variants.

Germline CDR1 is DFQATT and CDR2 is SNEGSKA (reference sequence). This CDR3 has 14 residues. Trimming cost V 5 bases and J 2 bases, with 13 bases left between them. The clonotype was recovered from a male donor with ankylosing spondylitis. V is TRBV20-1 and J is TRBJ2-1, with D perhaps TRBD2 (6 bases). The material sequenced was blood, either unsorted or a sorted T cell fraction (not recorded which). The CDR3 sequence is CSAQTGLPYNEQFF. CDR3 bases: TGCAGTGCTCAAACGGGACTCCCCTACAATGAGCAGTTCTTC.